This T cell receptor (beta chain) was captured in a study of response to subunit inactivated influenza vaccine. The CDR3 is 11 residues long. Looked up from germline, CDR1 is DFQATT and CDR2 is SNEGSKA (reference sequence). V shed 7 bases and J shed 0 bases, with 7 bases lying between them. Each CDR3 protein is one row after TCRdb ran MiXCR on the RT-PCR reads. The table records just under 550,000 distinct CDR3 sequences, 20% to 25% of them present only once. This same sample was also part of a study on T cells expressing NK-cell markers. From that study: The TCR beta cDNA came from 5'RACE template switching with UMIs. The TCR beta repertoires were obtained from sorted CD3+CD56+NKG2C+, CD3+CD56+NKG2C- and CD3+CD56-NKG2C+ T cells. Most of the eight sequenced donors tested HCMV-seropositive; one tested seronegative. Top CD8+ clonotypes included the dominant CD3+CD56+NKG2C+ clonotypes in roughly six donors. There were a handful of donors in whom these clonotypes also led the CD3+CD56-NKG2C+ fraction.

The TCR was taken from a man aged 50 to 59 who received an inactivated influenza vaccine. The chain is built from TRBV20-1 and TRBJ2-7; D unresolved. The sequenced sample was CD4+ T cells sorted from PBMCs, obtained 11 to 12 days after vaccination. The CDR3 reads CSGLLSYEQYF. The CDR3 nucleotides read TGCAGTGGGCTCCTCTCCTACGAGCAGTACTTC.